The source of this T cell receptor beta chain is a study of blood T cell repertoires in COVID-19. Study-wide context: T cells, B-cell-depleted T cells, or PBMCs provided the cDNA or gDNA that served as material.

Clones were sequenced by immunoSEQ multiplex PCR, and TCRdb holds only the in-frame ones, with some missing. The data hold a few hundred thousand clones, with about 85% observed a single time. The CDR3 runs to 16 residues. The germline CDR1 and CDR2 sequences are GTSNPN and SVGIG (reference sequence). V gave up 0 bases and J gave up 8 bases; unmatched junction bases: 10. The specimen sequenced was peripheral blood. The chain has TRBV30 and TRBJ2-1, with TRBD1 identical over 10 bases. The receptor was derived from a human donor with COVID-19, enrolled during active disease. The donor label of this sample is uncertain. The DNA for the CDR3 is TGTGCCTGGAGTGTAAGTGGGGGACAGGGGCCCGATGAGCAGTTCTTC. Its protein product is CAWSVSGGQGPDEQFF. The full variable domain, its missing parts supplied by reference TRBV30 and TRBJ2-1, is SQTIHQWPATLVQPVGSPLSLECTVEGTSNPNLYWYRQAAGRGLQLLFYSVGIGQISSEVPQNLSASRPQDRQFILSSKKLLLSDSGFYLCAWSVSGGQGPDEQFFGPGTRLTVL.